Listed below are T cell receptor beta chains from one sample, sequenced in a study of blood T cell repertoires in COVID-19. TCRdb's table, derived via immunoSEQ multiplex PCR, lists solely in-frame clones and lacks some. This sample has 300,000 or so clones, with about 85% found just once. Sequences were obtained from peripheral blood. These receptors all stem from a woman aged 45-60 years with active or convalescent COVID-19. CDR3s include the opening cysteine and the closing phenylalanine or tryptophan. Each record gives: V gene, J gene, CDR3 protein.

TRBV20-1,TRBJ1-2,CRASGVGYTF
TRBV19,TRBJ2-5,CASNPLEETQYF
TRBV7-6,TRBJ1-1,CASSLGQIMNTEAFF
TRBV14,TRBJ2-2,CASRHDLNTGELFF
TRBV6-5,TRBJ1-3,CASSYSSGVTGNTIYF
TRBV19,TRBJ1-1,CASSIPGATEAFF
TRBV5-1,TRBJ2-7,CASTDFLAGEGSEQYF
TRBV7-2,TRBJ1-1,CASSPTGALLMNTEAFF
TRBV30,TRBJ1-6,CAWSRLFPNSPLHF
TRBV6-6,TRBJ1-6,CASSASDREYNSPLHF
TRBV5-1,TRBJ2-5,CASSLDALGDQETQYF
TRBV5-1,TRBJ2-7,CASSLDPTRRDYEQYF
TRBV5-4,TRBJ2-5,CASSLGGSPRETQYF
TRBV28,TRBJ1-2,CASSLPGSYGYTF
TRBV5-5,TRBJ1-2,CASSSRQGGGYTF
TRBV27,TRBJ1-2,CASSCLVGRDCGYTF
TRBV5-4,TRBJ2-1,CASSLSSGRSANEQFF
TRBV19,TRBJ1-5,CASSQWGGQGNQPQHF
TRBV4-1,TRBJ1-6,CASSRGFPGQASPLHF
TRBV6-5,TRBJ2-7,CASKVGGSYEQYF
TRBV12-3/TRBV12-4,TRBJ1-5,CASSLGGDQPQHF
TRBV20-1,TRBJ1-1,CSASLGTAYTEAFF
TRBV27,TRBJ2-1,CASSRSGKFF
TRBV24-1,TRBJ1-5,CATSGHRLPQHF
TRBV7-9,TRBJ2-1,CASSFYSLSSYNEQFF
TRBV7-3,TRBJ1-6,CASSSNRGQNSPLHF
TRBV4-1,TRBJ2-1,CASSQSRSGRASNEQFF
TRBV24-1,TRBJ1-2,CATSPPGGRDGYTF
TRBV19,TRBJ2-7,CASRSRLNLYEQYF
TRBV29-1,TRBJ1-3,CSAQSGNTIYF
TRBV7-9,TRBJ2-7,CASSPIRVQGEQYF
TRBV4-1,TRBJ2-2,CASSQGSTSGIMVNAGELFF
TRBV2,TRBJ2-7,CASSGGRGRSPYEQYF
TRBV7-9,TRBJ1-2,CASSPRQGGHYGYTF
TRBV5-1,TRBJ2-6,CASSPRTASGANVLTF
TRBV3-1/TRBV3-2,TRBJ1-3,CASSGDRAAGNTIYF
TRBV6-6,TRBJ2-1,CASSPINPSLLGGGSPMSEQFF
TRBV5-1,TRBJ2-1,CASSFPTGVSYNEQFF
TRBV5-4,TRBJ1-1,CASSQVISGTEAFF
TRBV10-3,TRBJ2-3,CAISRTSGSDGDTQYF
TRBV5-5,TRBJ1-5,CASSLGQLNQPQHF
TRBV7-8,TRBJ2-1,CASSSTLLASAYSYNEQFF
TRBV28,TRBJ1-4,CASSLVLGKLFF
TRBV6-5,TRBJ1-3,CASSYSPGSGNTIYF
TRBV3-1/TRBV3-2,TRBJ1-4,CASNGRGRGEKLFF
TRBV2,TRBJ2-5,CASSMGLAGGETQYF
TRBV19,TRBJ1-5,CASSQPRAGNQPQHF
TRBV11-3,TRBJ2-1,CASSLNRDRGRGEQFF
TRBV6-5,TRBJ1-1,CASSYFGQGSEAFF
TRBV10-3,TRBJ1-6,CAISWTGNRDSPLHF
TRBV7-9,TRBJ2-7,CASSLYLVGLAGSSYEQYF
TRBV2,TRBJ1-4,CASNNGTREKLFF
TRBV6-5,TRBJ1-4,CASSSGTGGRKLFF
TRBV2,TRBJ1-2,CASSEGREYGYTF